The T cell receptor beta chain under discussion was sequenced for a study of cytomegalovirus exposure and HLA in healthy donors. The J segment lost 4 bases and the V segment lost 4 bases, leaving 10 bases of the junction unmatched. The germline CDR1 and CDR2 sequences are MDHEN and SYDVKM. The CDR3 loop spans 15 amino acids. Study results and caveats: Likely technical artifact: a cluster of highly shared sequence variants. Researchers catalogued around 150 TCR beta chains as cytomegalovirus-associated. As a later analysis showed, a missense DCLRE1C variant was linked to trimming of TCR beta V- and J-genes.

With regard to this clone: Its antigen is as yet unknown.

Both 60 Vbeta primers and 13 Jbeta primers went into the PCR. Measured with immunoSEQ multiplex PCR; TCRdb has only the in-frame clones, and not every one. The data hold some 99,000 clones, with roughly 80% observed a single time. The V and J genes are TRBV28 and TRBJ2-7; 7 bases fit TRBD2. Sequenced sample: PBMCs. The clonotype comes from a female donor in good health and CMV-seronegative. Here the CDR3 reads CASSSDRRELYEQYF. The CDR3 bases are TGTGCCAGCAGTTCTGATCGGCGGGAGCTATACGAGCAGTACTTC.